This TCR beta chain is from a study of shared clonotypes between healthy human individuals (TCRdb year 2020). The study in broad terms: The cohort comprised two women and a few men aged 18 to 49 years. For each donor, CD4 naive and CD4 memory were each run on three plates, CD8 naive on two plates, and CD8 memory on one plate. The study deeply sequenced blood TCR repertoires of five healthy adults to estimate repertoire size and the extent of clonotype sharing between individuals. Different laboratories and diverse techniques were used to prepare libraries and sequence TCR repertoires, to increase sequencing depth and limit assay-specific biases. Per donor, leukapheresis produced somewhere between about 0.8 and 9.5 billion PBMCs.

Healthy HIV-negative adults with no recently reported acute infections or vaccinations were included as donors. Every donor was a Caucasian adult residing in Nashville, Tennessee, USA. CD8 memory samples combined magnetically selected CD45RO+ cells with CCR7-negative CD45RA+ effector memory (TemRA) cells. Blood was collected by leukapheresis, and PBMCs were isolated by Ficoll-Histopaque density gradient centrifugation and then cryopreserved in liquid nitrogen vapor phase. Analytical flow cytometry was used to check the purity and quantity of each magnetically sorted T cell population. Genomic DNA was isolated from every sorted fraction and measured by UV absorbance on a Nanodrop 2000c. The germline V gene gives CDR1 as SGHAT and CDR2 as FQNNGV. The CDR3 starts with the cysteine, ends with the phenylalanine, and has 14 residues. The CDR3 DNA has 42 bases and is translated from base 1. At the junction V is shortened by 7 bases and J by 3 bases; bases outside the gene matches: 4.

Using the deep immunoSEQ assay, TCR CDR3 regions were amplified from genomic DNA by multiplex PCR. Extracted genomic DNA from each cell subset was distributed evenly across all wells of several immunoSEQ 96-well plates, and each plate was treated as a replicate. Each replicate PCR for sorted subsets received roughly 0.2 ug genomic DNA, equal to some 32,000 T cell genomes. The purified libraries were quantified using a Qubit 3.0 fluorometer, sized with a Bioanalyzer 2100, and then quantified again using the KAPA Library Quantification kit. Each immunoSEQ 96-well plate was sequenced on its own single-read 150-cycle Illumina NextSeq 550 flow cell. Processing in the source paper ran as follows. Because the immunoSEQ output included only junctional sequences and no quality scores, the filtering could not be the same as the filtering used for full-length reads. To assign V/J genes and CDR3, sequences were annotated against IMGT germline references using PyIR, a Python wrapper for IgBLAST v1.9. Reads were filtered out if the reads had weak V/J assignments (E-value above 1e-6), no CDR3, stop codons, out-of-frame junctions, or ambiguous translated residues. A V3J clonotype was defined by an identical inferred V gene, J gene, and CDR3 amino acid sequence. Percentage overlap between repertoires was calculated by dividing the number of shared unique clonotypes by the size of the smaller repertoire. RTK rarefaction, the Chao1 estimator, and Recon v2.1 estimates of unobserved clonotypes were used to assess repertoire richness. OLGA was used to compute generation probabilities for all TCRbeta clonotypes that the gDNA method yielded from a handful of donors. This is the immuneACCESS table as TCRdb keeps it, with only in-frame sequences that have V and J called. A part of the clones is gone; compared with another copy, unresolved V genes explain less than half, and the rest is unexplained. D and trimming come from the DNA, and the V and J calls and clone size come from that table. The sample table holds about 120,000 clones, of which 68% were seen once. The ten largest clonotypes hold under 25% of the sample.

About this clone: Its antigen remains unidentified. The sample holds no much larger clone one base away, and base qualities are not on file.

Findings and caveats that apply to the study as a whole: Sampling was restricted to blood, and TCR repertoires in tissue are likely to differ from TCR repertoires in blood. Because the study included a small number of donors, the genetic and exposure-history diversity represented was limited. Rarefaction of sorted-subset datasets indicated incomplete sequencing despite the large sequencing depth. Clonotypes shared by all four sorted-subset donors showed higher generation probabilities than non-shared clonotypes. Across four donors, approximately 5% of naive CD4, approximately 3.6% of naive CD8, about 2.3% of memory CD4, and approximately 0.4% of memory CD8 clonotypes were shared. Estimated clonotype richness was generally larger for naive than for memory subsets. Based on pairwise subsampling, the degree of clonotype sharing among donors was expected to be affected by sequencing depth.

Sequencing was carried out using memory CD8+ T cells sorted from blood. The cell subset or site tag for this specimen amounts to: CD45RO+ cells pooled with CCR7-negative TemRA cells. Here the chain combines TRBV11-2 and TRBJ2-3, with 10 middle bases fitting TRBD1. This TCR derives from a woman in her 30s in good health. In nucleotide form, the sequence is TGTGCCAGCAAGACAGGGGGCGAAACAGATACGCAGTATTTT. Translation gives CASKTGGETDTQYF.